This TCR beta chain stems from a study of blood T cell repertoires in COVID-19. Study at large: T cells, B-cell-depleted T cells, or PBMCs supplied cDNA or gDNA.

Assay used: immunoSEQ multiplex PCR; TCRdb lists only in-frame clones, some missing. This sample has under 130,000 clones, with 82% found just once. This clonotype was sampled from a woman older than 75 with acute or convalescent COVID-19. Sequencing was performed on peripheral blood.

The CDR3 spells CASGGRSPTGELFF. In nucleotides, the CDR3 is TGTGCCTCCGGGGGGCGCTCCCCAACCGGGGAGCTGTTTTTT. The chain employs TRBV5-4 and TRBJ2-2, with D possibly being TRBD2 (7 bases). Trimming removed 10 bases from V and 5 bases from J, with 18 bases in between. The CDR3 has 14 amino acids. From germline, CDR1 is SGHNT and CDR2 YYREEE (reference sequence).